This T cell receptor beta chain was identified in a study of type 1 and type 2 diabetes patients. Across the study: CD4+ or CD8+ T cells were positively selected from PBMCs with microbeads.

This clonotype was counted many times. PCR was run on genomic DNA. The TCR beta CDR3 region was amplified using 30 forward and 13 reverse primers. TCRdb reprocessed the multiplex PCR reads with MiXCR, giving one entry per CDR3 protein. The profile shows about 270,000 distinct CDR3 sequences, roughly 50% of them singletons. Germline CDR1 LNHNV, CDR2 YYDKDF (reference sequence). V trimming: 5 bases; J trimming: 5 bases; junction bases outside the gene matches: 5. The CDR3 is 14 residues long. The V call is TRBV15, the J call TRBJ2-1, with 8 nucleotides matching TRBD1. The receptor comes from a young man with type 2 diabetes. The material sequenced was peripheral blood mononuclear cells (PBMCs). CDR3 protein: CATSGGQGDNEQFF. CDR3 DNA sequence: TGTGCCACCAGCGGTGGACAGGGAGACAATGAGCAGTTCTTC. The entire variable domain, with the rest obtained from reference TRBV15 and TRBJ2-1, is as follows: DAMVIQNPRYQVTQFGKPVTLSCSQTLNHNVMYWYQQKSSQAPKLLFHYYDKDFNNEADTPDNFQSRRPNTSFCFLDIRSPGLGDTAMYLCATSGGQGDNEQFFGPGTRLTVL.